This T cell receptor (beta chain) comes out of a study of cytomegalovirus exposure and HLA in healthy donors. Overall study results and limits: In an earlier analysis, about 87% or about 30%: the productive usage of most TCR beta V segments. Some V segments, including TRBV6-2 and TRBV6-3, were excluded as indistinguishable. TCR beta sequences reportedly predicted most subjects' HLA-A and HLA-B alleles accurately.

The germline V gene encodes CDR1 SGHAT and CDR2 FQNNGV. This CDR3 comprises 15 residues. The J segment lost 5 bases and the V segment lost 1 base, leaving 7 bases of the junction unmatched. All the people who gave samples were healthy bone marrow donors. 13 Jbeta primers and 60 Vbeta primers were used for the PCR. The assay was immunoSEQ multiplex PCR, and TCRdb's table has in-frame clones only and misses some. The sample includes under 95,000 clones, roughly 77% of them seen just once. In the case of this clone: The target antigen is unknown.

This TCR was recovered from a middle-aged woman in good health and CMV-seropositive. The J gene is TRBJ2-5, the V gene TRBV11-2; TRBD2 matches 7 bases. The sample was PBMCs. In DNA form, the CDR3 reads TGTGCCAGCAGCTTAGGGGGGAGGGTAGTGGAGACCCAGTACTTC. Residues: CASSLGGRVVETQYF.